This passage covers 31 T cell receptor beta chains from one sample sequenced in a study of blood T cell repertoires in COVID-19. Assay: immunoSEQ multiplex PCR; the TCRdb copy retains only in-frame clones and omits some. The sample has over 20,000 clones; roughly 90% are singletons. Material: peripheral blood. The origin of the receptors is a human donor in a cohort sampled during active COVID-19.

The genes are TRBV27 and TRBJ1-2, with 8 bases matching TRBD1. V lost 6 bases, J lost 7 bases, and 7 bases stayed unmatched. The CDR3 totals 13 residues. Per the germline V gene, CDR1 is MNHEY and CDR2 is SMNVEV (reference sequence). As DNA, the CDR3 is TGTGCCAGCAGGCCTCAGGGGGCTTCTGGCTACACCTTC. Translation gives CASRPQGASGYTF.

V gene TRBV30 combines with J gene TRBJ2-2, with 11 bases identical to TRBD2. Germline trimming cut 2 bases from V and 8 bases from J; bases unmatched to any gene: 10. This CDR3 has 16 amino acids. Germline V lookup: CDR1 GTSNPN, CDR2 SVGIG (reference sequence). The CDR3 nucleotides read TGTGCCTGGAGTACCGGGACTAGCGGCAGCGAAGGGGAGCTGTTTTTT. Translating gives CAWSTGTSGSEGELFF.

The J gene is TRBJ1-2, the V gene TRBV2, with 7 bases that match TRBD1. Germline V gene lookup returns CDR1 SNHLY and CDR2 FYNNEI. Trimming removed 8 bases from V and 8 bases from J; junction bases left unmatched: 8. This CDR3 has 12 residues. This CDR3 is CASAKTGYGYTF. In DNA, the CDR3 is TGTGCCAGCGCTAAGACAGGGTACGGCTACACCTTC.

The V gene is TRBV28, the J gene TRBJ1-3; 10 bases are shared with TRBD1. Per germline, CDR1 MDHEN and CDR2 SYDVKM. This CDR3 is built from 16 residues. V lost 2 bases to trimming and J lost 3 bases; unmatched junction nucleotides: 4. CDR3: CASSLDDRGHGNTIYF. CDR3 nucleotides: TGTGCCAGCAGTTTAGACGACAGGGGGCATGGAAACACCATATATTTT.

This clone appeared a single time. The chain employs TRBV28 and TRBJ2-5; TRBD2 is a possible D gene (6 bases). Trimming shortened V by 5 bases and J by 2 bases, and 9 bases separated the two germline ends. Germline values: CDR1 MDHEN, CDR2 SYDVKM. There are 13 residues in the CDR3. This CDR3 is CASSPGGQETQYF. The CDR3 nucleotides are TGTGCCAGCAGTCCCGGGGGTCAAGAGACCCAGTACTTC.

This rearrangement joins TRBV3-1 (or the pseudogene TRBV3-2) to TRBJ2-5; TRBD1 matches at 8 bases. Germline V gives CDR1 LGHDT, CDR2 YNNKEL (reference sequence). There are 15 residues in the CDR3. After removal of 4 bases from V and 3 bases from J, the junction contained 7 bases not matched to a gene. As DNA, the CDR3 is TGTGCCAGCAGCCTCACCGGACAGGGAAAAGAGACCCAGTACTTC. Residues: CASSLTGQGKETQYF.

The chain is built from TRBV11-3 and TRBJ1-4; a weak D match, TRBD1 (5 bases). Trimming stripped 2 bases from V and 3 bases from J, with 10 bases between. Germline values: CDR1 SGHNT, CDR2 YENEEA. This CDR3 contains 15 residues. This CDR3 reads CASSLQGGPNEKLFF. CDR3 DNA sequence: TGTGCCAGCAGCTTACAGGGAGGACCTAATGAAAAACTGTTTTTT.

The CDR3 DNA is TGTGCCAGCAGCTCGCCGGGACAGCCTGTGAAAAACATTCAGTACTTC. It codes for CASSSPGQPVKNIQYF. The chain carries TRBV7-3 and TRBJ2-4; 7 positions match TRBD1. This CDR3 is 16 amino acids long. Germline lookup yields CDR1 SGHTA and CDR2 FQGTGA. With V trimmed by 4 bases and J by 4 bases, 10 bases remained unmatched.

The CDR3 bases are TGTGCCACGGCCCCGGGACAGGAATATAATTCACCCCTCCACTTT. This translates into CATAPGQEYNSPLHF. This rearrangement joins TRBV19 to TRBJ1-6; TRBD1 matches at 8 bases. The CDR3 is 15 residues long. V was clipped by 10 bases and J by 4 bases; unmatched bases: 9. CDR1 and CDR2 (germline): LNHDA, SQIVND (reference sequence).

The rearrangement uses TRBV10-3 and TRBJ2-2; TRBD2 matches at 12 bases. The CDR3 spans 16 residues. Per the germline V gene, CDR1 is ENHRY and CDR2 is SYGVKD. The trim removed 10 bases at V and 4 bases at J, leaving 10 bases unmatched. The CDR3 protein is CATKTSGSLGTGELFF. The CDR3 DNA follows: TGTGCCACCAAGACTAGCGGGAGCCTCGGCACCGGGGAGCTGTTTTTT.

V is TRBV7-9 and J is TRBJ2-6; a possible D gene is TRBD2 (6 bases). Between the trimmed V and J ends, which lost 5 bases and 0 bases, there was a span of 20 bases. In germline, CDR1 is SEHNR, CDR2 FQNEAQ (reference sequence). This CDR3 contains 19 residues. DNA of the CDR3: TGTGCCAGCAGCCCCACGGGACTCCCGGAACCCTCTGGGGCCAACGTCCTGACTTTC. It encodes CASSPTGLPEPSGANVLTF.

The genes are TRBV11-1 and TRBJ2-7, with 12 positions matching TRBD2. The CDR3 is 13 amino acids. Per germline, CDR1 SGHAT and CDR2 FQDESV (reference sequence). The junction had 1 base not matched to a gene; V was cut back by 6 bases and J by 4 bases. CDR3 amino acids: CASRTSGSYEQYF. In DNA, the CDR3 is TGTGCCAGCAGGACTAGCGGGAGTTACGAGCAGTACTTC.

This chain connects TRBV9 to TRBJ2-3, with D hard to call. Germline V gene data show CDR1 as SGDLS and CDR2 as YYNGEE. The CDR3 has 14 amino acids. Deletions cut 4 bases from V and 5 bases from J, with 14 bases between. The CDR3 region is CASSPLVTGDTQYF. CDR3 coding DNA: TGTGCCAGCAGCCCGCTTGTCACGGGAGATACGCAGTATTTT. The full variable domain, in which reference TRBV9 and TRBJ2-3 provide the parts outside the CDR3, is DSGVTQTPKHLITATGQRVTLRCSPRSGDLSVYWYQQSLDQGLQFLIQYYNGEERAKGNILERFSAQQFPDLHSELNLSSLELGDSALYFCASSPLVTGDTQYFGPGTRLTVL.

This clone appeared a few times. The V gene is TRBV3-1 (or the pseudogene TRBV3-2), the J gene TRBJ2-7, with a tentative D call TRBD1 (6 bases). Germline-derived CDR1 and CDR2 are LGHDT and YNNKEL (reference sequence). This CDR3 has 17 amino acids. Deletions cut 3 bases from V and 5 bases from J, with 23 bases between. CDR3 DNA: TGTGCCAGCAGCCATTGGCCCCAGGGCCAGGCAGGGGACGAGCAGTACTTC. This encodes CASSHWPQGQAGDEQYF.

The rearrangement joins TRBV6-5 to TRBJ1-2; 8 bases agree with TRBD1. The length of the CDR3 is 12 residues. In germline, CDR1 is MNHEY, CDR2 SVGAGI. V gave up 6 bases and J gave up 7 bases; unmatched junction bases: 4. Written as DNA, the CDR3 is TGTGCCAGCAGCCAGGGGGCGCGTGGCTACACCTTC. Translated: CASSQGARGYTF.

The J gene is TRBJ2-1, the V gene TRBV7-9, with 10 bases matching TRBD1. V dropped 3 bases and J dropped 6; count of bases not matched to a gene: 5. The germline V gene has CDR1 SEHNR and CDR2 FQNEAQ (reference sequence). This CDR3 spans 15 amino acids. CDR3: CASSFKTGGRNEQFF. DNA of the CDR3: TGTGCCAGCAGCTTTAAGACAGGGGGCCGCAATGAGCAGTTCTTC.

The rearrangement joins TRBV5-6 to TRBJ1-1; TRBD1 matches at 12 bases. The V gene's germline CDR1 is SGHDT and CDR2 YYEEEE. The CDR3 is 16 amino acids. Trimming took 2 bases from V and 3 from J; bases not matched to a gene: 5. CDR3 protein: CASSFGTGGRYTEAFF. CDR3 DNA: TGTGCCAGCAGCTTCGGGACAGGGGGCCGGTACACTGAAGCTTTCTTT.

This chain uses TRBV4-2 with TRBJ1-3; 12 nucleotides line up with TRBD1. CDR1 and CDR2 (germline): LGHNA, YNFKEQ. The CDR3 totals 16 residues. With 3 bases clipped from V and 2 bases from J, the junction kept 2 bases outside the gene matches. The CDR3: CASSQGQGAAGNTIYF. In DNA form, the CDR3 reads TGTGCCAGCAGCCAGGGACAGGGGGCGGCTGGAAACACCATATATTTT.

This chain links TRBV24-1 with TRBJ2-7; 8 bases align to TRBD2. The CDR3 length is 13 residues. Germline assignment: CDR1 KGHDR and CDR2 SFDVKD. V was clipped by 4 bases and J by 7 bases; unmatched bases: 5. The DNA for the CDR3 is TGTGCCACCAGTGAAAGCGGGAGCAGGGAGCAGTACTTC. Protein sequence: CATSESGSREQYF.

The genes are TRBV7-6 and TRBJ2-1; TRBD2 is a possible D gene (5 bases). V was clipped by 4 bases and J by 7 bases, with 17 bases between them. The CDR3 loop spans 15 amino acids. Germline V CDR1 and CDR2: SGHVS, FNYEAQ. The CDR3 reads CASSSLADRPNEQFF. DNA of the CDR3: TGTGCCAGCAGCTCGCTAGCCGACCGTCCAAATGAGCAGTTCTTC.

The CDR3 reads CASSLGGIYGYTF. Written as DNA, the CDR3 is TGTGCCAGCAGCTTAGGAGGGATCTATGGCTACACCTTC. This chain connects TRBV11-2 to TRBJ1-2; D unclear. The V gene lost 1 base and the J gene lost 4 bases, with 7 bases spanning the gap. CDR1 is SGHAT and CDR2 is FQNNGV in the germline V gene. The CDR3 extends over 13 amino acids.

As to this clone: Other DNA sequences from this sample encode an identical CDR3 as well. The chain is built from TRBV27 and TRBJ2-1; D is possibly TRBD1 (6 bases). The CDR3 sequence is 15 residues long. V lost 5 bases and J lost 0, with 11 bases in between. Germline assignment: CDR1 MNHEY and CDR2 SMNVEV (reference sequence). The CDR3 DNA reads as TGTGCCAGCAGTCTCACAGGGAGCTCCTACAATGAGCAGTTCTTC. Residues: CASSLTGSSYNEQFF.

The chain couples TRBV5-1 to TRBJ2-6; the D gene is possibly TRBD1 (6 bases). CDR3 length equals 17 residues. CDR1 and CDR2 from the germline V gene are SGHRS and YFSETQ. Deletions cut 1 base from V and 3 bases from J, with 14 bases between. The CDR3 bases are TGCGCCAGCAGCTTGACAGGGAGTGGGGGTGGGGCCAACGTCCTGACTTTC. It encodes CASSLTGSGGGANVLTF.

The V and J genes are TRBV12-3 or TRBV12-4 and TRBJ1-2; the match to TRBD1 covers 8 bases. The V and J ends lost 6 bases and 7 bases, in that order; junction bases with no gene match: 4. The CDR3 totals 12 residues. CDR3 DNA: TGTGCCAGCAGGGAGACAGGGGCTGGCTACACCTTC. This translates into CASRETGAGYTF.

The gene calls are TRBV3-1 (or the pseudogene TRBV3-2) and TRBJ1-6; 7 nucleotides agree with TRBD1. The V gene end was trimmed by 5 bases and the J gene end by 7 bases; junction bases not matched to a gene: 5. This CDR3 has 14 amino acids. CDR1 is LGHDT and CDR2 is YNNKEL in the germline V gene (reference sequence). CDR3 protein: CASSSTGENSPLHF. Here the CDR3 DNA reads TGTGCCAGCAGCTCCACAGGGGAAAATTCACCCCTCCACTTT.

The chain carries TRBV6-1 and TRBJ1-1; a possible D gene is TRBD1 (5 bases). The CDR3 is made up of 19 amino acids. CDR1 is MNHNS and CDR2 is SASEGT in the germline V gene. V gave up 1 base and J gave up 0 bases, with 21 bases separating them. This CDR3 reads CASSEEVFRDGPLNTEAFF. CDR3 nucleotides: TGTGCCAGCAGTGAAGAAGTATTCAGGGATGGTCCTTTGAACACTGAAGCTTTCTTT.

The chain links TRBV10-3 to TRBJ2-7, with 11 nucleotides matching TRBD1. Germline loops: CDR1 ENHRY, CDR2 SYGVKD. The junction had 7 bases not matched to a gene; V was cut back by 10 bases and J by 2 bases. This CDR3 has 14 residues. The CDR3 region is CATRGQGATYEQYF. The CDR3, as DNA: TGTGCCACCAGAGGACAGGGGGCTACCTACGAGCAGTACTTC.

This chain connects TRBV5-4 to TRBJ2-3; a weak D match, TRBD1 (6 bases). Trimming cost V 0 bases and J 6 bases, with 14 bases left between them. Germline V gene sequence: CDR1 SGHNT, CDR2 YYREEE (reference sequence). CDR3 length: 15 residues. The CDR3 is CASSLEAGAADTQYF. DNA for the CDR3: TGTGCCAGCAGCTTGGAGGCAGGGGCCGCGGATACGCAGTATTTT.

The chain links TRBV19 to TRBJ1-1; TRBD1 agrees at 8 bases. CDR3 length: 13 residues. Trimming took 6 bases from V and 4 from J; bases not matched to a gene: 4. CDR1 is LNHDA, CDR2 SQIVND, per germline (reference sequence). CDR3 nucleotide sequence: TGTGCCAGTAGCCTAGGGACAGGCACTGAAGCTTTCTTT. Protein: CASSLGTGTEAFF.

V is TRBV19 and J is TRBJ2-7; 7 bases match TRBD1. Germline V lookup: CDR1 LNHDA, CDR2 SQIVND (reference sequence). The CDR3 covers 15 residues. With V trimmed by 7 bases and J by 3 bases, 12 bases remained unmatched. CDR3 sequence: CASMAGGRGNYEQYF. The DNA for the CDR3 is TGTGCCAGTATGGCCGGCGGCAGGGGGAACTACGAGCAGTACTTC.

The rearrangement links TRBV28 to TRBJ1-5; unclear D gene. The CDR3 is made up of 15 amino acids. From germline, CDR1 is MDHEN and CDR2 SYDVKM. Trimming took 5 bases from V and 2 from J, leaving 13 bases between them. CDR3 sequence reads: CASSPPGSGNQPQHF. The CDR3 coding sequence is TGTGCCAGCAGTCCCCCCGGGTCAGGCAATCAGCCCCAGCATTTT.